A single sample gave rise to the 10 T cell receptor beta chains below, sequenced in a study of T cell responses to AZD1222 COVID-19 vaccine. Sequencing used immunoSEQ multiplex PCR; TCRdb keeps in-frame clones, though not all of them. The data contain 120,000 or so clones, roughly 90% of them singletons. The sample was peripheral blood, taken on day 0 of AZD1222 vaccination. The receptors shown here come from an adult in good health.

CDR3 amino acids: CASSRPDRANYGYTF. In nucleotides, the CDR3 is TGTGCCAGCAGTAGACCGGACCGCGCTAACTATGGCTACACCTTC. The rearrangement uses TRBV6-5 and TRBJ1-2; no firm D call. The CDR3 is 15 amino acids. Germline values: CDR1 MNHEY, CDR2 SVGAGI. V shed 5 bases and J shed 0 bases, with 13 bases lying between them.

J is TRBJ2-1 and V is TRBV6-2 or TRBV6-3; no firm D call. This CDR3 contains 16 residues. CDR1 and CDR2 (germline): MNHEY, SVGEGT. V lost 2 bases and J 0 bases, leaving 11 bases between the germline ends. CDR3 sequence reads: CASSYDVPSSYNEQFF. The CDR3 DNA sequence: TGTGCCAGCAGTTACGATGTCCCTAGCTCCTACAATGAGCAGTTCTTC.

The chain links TRBV2 to TRBJ2-3, with 7 bases identical to TRBD1. Trimming removed 11 bases from V and 2 bases from J; junction bases left unmatched: 7. Germline lookup yields CDR1 SNHLY and CDR2 FYNNEI. CDR3 length: 13 amino acids. CDR3 nucleotides: TGTGCCCTTGGGACAGTATTCACAGATACGCAGTATTTT. It encodes CALGTVFTDTQYF.

The chain couples TRBV28 to TRBJ2-1, with D maybe TRBD2 (6 bases). The CDR3 contains 16 residues. Germline CDR1 is MDHEN and CDR2 is SYDVKM. Trimming cost V 6 bases and J 0 bases, with 15 bases left between them. CDR3 amino acids: CASRPSSGSSYNEQFF. DNA of the CDR3: TGTGCCAGCAGACCCTCGTCCGGGAGCTCCTACAATGAGCAGTTCTTC.

This clone occurred a few times. This chain connects TRBV5-5 to TRBJ1-3; D ambiguous. V was cut by 0 bases and J by 0 bases, with 7 bases left in between. The CDR3 is 15 residues long. The V gene's germline CDR1 is SGHKS and CDR2 YYEKEE (reference sequence). CDR3 DNA: TGTGCCAGCAGCTTGGACTCATTCTCTGGAAACACCATATATTTT. The encoded protein is CASSLDSFSGNTIYF.

This chain links TRBV27 with TRBJ1-5; TRBD1 agrees at 9 bases. The length of the CDR3 is 15 residues. Germline CDR1 and CDR2: MNHEY and SMNVEV (reference sequence). Germline trimming cut 3 bases from V and 3 bases from J; bases unmatched to any gene: 3. CDR3 nucleotide sequence: TGTGCCAGCAGTTTGGACAGGGGCCACAATCAGCCCCAGCATTTT. Its translation: CASSLDRGHNQPQHF.

The J gene is TRBJ1-1, the V gene TRBV19; no clear D. Between the trimmed V and J ends, which lost 5 bases and 6 bases, there was a span of 19 bases. Germline V gene lookup returns CDR1 LNHDA and CDR2 SQIVND (reference sequence). The CDR3 extends over 15 amino acids. This CDR3 reads CASSSSLRTLAEAFF. In nucleotides, the CDR3 is TGTGCCAGTAGTTCATCCTTAAGGACGCTCGCTGAAGCTTTCTTT.

The chain is built from TRBV4-1 and TRBJ1-2; D is perhaps TRBD1 (6 bases). V was cut by 1 base and J by 8 bases, with 14 bases left in between. This CDR3 contains 14 residues. The germline gives CDR1 MGHRA, CDR2 YSYEKL. In DNA form, the CDR3 reads TGCGCCAGCAGCCAAGGGACAGCCCTCGACGGCTACACCTTC. It is translated as CASSQGTALDGYTF.

The J gene is TRBJ2-7, the V gene TRBV7-2; possibly TRBD1 or TRBD2 for D (5 bases each). The germline gives CDR1 SGHTA, CDR2 FQGNSA. V lost 5 bases to trimming and J lost 3 bases, with 8 bases between them. The CDR3 runs to 12 residues. CDR3 DNA: TGTGCCAGCAGCGGGGGTATCTACGAGCAGTACTTC. Its protein is CASSGGIYEQYF.

The gene calls are TRBV5-6 and TRBJ2-7; TRBD1 might be the D (5 bases). The CDR3 runs 13 residues. Trimming left V 3 bases short and J 6 bases short, with 13 bases between. The V gene's germline CDR1 is SGHDT and CDR2 YYEEEE. CDR3 nucleotide sequence: TGTGCCAGCAGCTCGACAGCCACCTCCGAGCAGTACTTC. The encoded protein is CASSSTATSEQYF.